Sequencing of this T cell receptor (beta chain) was carried out in a study of cytomegalovirus exposure and HLA in healthy donors. 13 Jbeta primers and 60 Vbeta primers were used for the PCR. Method: immunoSEQ multiplex PCR; TCRdb's copy keeps in-frame clones and lacks some. The data show about 270,000 clones, with about 75% seen just once and 2% to 2.5% held by the top ten. Study-level findings and limits: Rarity marked most TCR sequences, yet some public TCRs occurred in many donors. Beyond CMV serostatus, there was no information to go on about immune exposure. Per published reports, the classifier diagnosed cytomegalovirus status with high specificity and sensitivity. The study listed around 150 cytomegalovirus-associated TCR beta chains.

A single count supports this clone. Its antigen is not identified. At one end, the junction sequence differs from germline, possibly due to a read error. There are 14 residues in the CDR3. The germline CDR1 and CDR2 sequences are SEHNR and FQNEAQ (reference sequence). Input material: PBMCs. This TCR derives from a female donor in good health and CMV-seronegative. This chain joins TRBV7-9 and TRBJ1-1, with a possible D match to TRBD1 (6 bases). CDR3 sequence reads: CSSSLAGARGEAFF. Written as DNA, the CDR3 is TGTTCCAGCAGCTTAGCGGGGGCGAGGGGTGAAGCTTTCTTT.